A single T cell receptor (beta chain) is shown here with its context. Its antigen remains unidentified. One junction end disagrees with the germline gene, perhaps due to a read error. The data belong to a study of T-cell memory formation after mild COVID-19. The study, taken as a whole, reports: Memory cells collected pre-infection included some clones that later responded, suggesting cross-reactive memory joined.

The CDR3 loop spans 20 amino acids. Germline CDR1 and CDR2: MGHRA and YSYEKL. Constant-segment primers and 5'RACE yielded cDNA libraries for TCR alpha and TCR beta, each carrying sample barcodes and UMIs. MiXCR, run by TCRdb on the 5' RACE reads, gives a single entry per CDR3 protein. Here the sample spans 150,000 to 200,000 distinct CDR3 sequences, 11% being singletons. The specimen sequenced was PBMCs or a T cell subset sorted from them (not recorded which). The chain joins TRBV4-1 to TRBJ2-5; 13 bases agree with TRBD2. This clonotype originated in a man aged 18-30 years who had mild COVID-19 (a few samples of this study predate the infection). Cell type and time point are not known. The CDR3, as DNA: TGCGCCAGCAGCCAAGATCCCCCACTAGCGGGGGGGGCGAACCAGGAGACCCAGTACTTC. Translating gives CASSQDPPLAGGANQETQYF.